This TCR beta chain was documented in a study of Tregs in tolerant kidney transplant recipients. Overall study results and limits: For some patients, primers changed over time, blocking nucleotide-level comparison. This study did not directly address biological reproducibility. Antigen-driven expansion was suggested because donor-specific Tregs expanded more than all Tregs in tolerant patients.

Related graft donors supplied nonmyeloablative bone marrow transplants, and mixed chimerism was transient. Unstimulated regulatory T cells (CD4+CD25+CD127-), CD4+CD25- non-regulatory cells, CD4 and CD8 cells were FACS-sorted from thawed PBMCs. Comments on this clone: Its cognate antigen is unknown.

The CDR3 consists of 14 residues. With 8 bases clipped from V and 3 bases from J, the junction kept 8 bases outside the gene matches. Germline V gene sequence: CDR1 SEHNR, CDR2 FQNEAQ (reference sequence). This table comes from immunoSEQ multiplex PCR, and its TCRdb copy is limited to in-frame clones, with some not included. The sample records approximately 82,000 clones, approximately 93% being singletons. The chain has TRBV7-9 and TRBJ1-2; TRBD1 matches 8 bases. The receptor's source is a human patient who received a combined kidney and bone marrow transplant. The graft donor may have given rise to some T cells. The sequencing here drew on CD4+ T cells from blood (PBMCs), taken 12 months after the transplant. In DNA form, the CDR3 reads TGTGCCAGCTCCCGGACAGGGAAGGACTATGGCTACACCTTC. It codes for CASSRTGKDYGYTF.